What follows are 10 T cell receptor beta chains derived from one specimen sequenced in a study of blood T cell repertoires in COVID-19. Sequencing used immunoSEQ multiplex PCR; TCRdb keeps in-frame clones, though not all of them. The table includes about 350,000 clones, roughly 86% detected once. The sequenced sample consisted of PBMCs or T cells enriched from blood (not recorded which). The receptor source for this set is a woman aged 25-40 years who had been exposed to COVID-19.

The gene calls are TRBV7-9 and TRBJ2-7, with TRBD1 as a possible D gene (6 bases). Germline-derived CDR1 and CDR2 are SEHNR and FQNEAQ (reference sequence). V was pared by 3 bases and J by 2 bases, with 14 bases between. The CDR3 covers 15 residues. CDR3 sequence: CASSFWADRTYEQYF. DNA of the CDR3: TGTGCCAGCAGCTTCTGGGCTGACAGGACCTACGAGCAGTACTTC. The variable domain in full, with the rest retrieved from reference TRBV7-9 and TRBJ2-7, is DTGVSQNPRHKITKRGQNVTFRCDPISEHNRLYWYRQTLGQGPEFLTYFQNEAQLEKSRLLSDRFSAERPKGSFSTLEIQRTEQGDSAMYLCASSFWADRTYEQYFGPGTRLTVT.

The chain links TRBV27 to TRBJ2-1, with 14 bases fitting TRBD2. This CDR3 is built from 15 residues. The V and J ends lost 7 bases and 10 bases, in that order; junction bases with no gene match: 9. Germline V gene lookup returns CDR1 MNHEY and CDR2 SMNVEV (reference sequence). The CDR3 region is CASISGTSGSNEQFF. CDR3 DNA sequence: TGTGCCAGCATCTCCGGGACTAGCGGGAGCAACGAGCAGTTCTTC.

The chain has TRBV24-1 and TRBJ2-7; 8 bases agree with TRBD1. This CDR3 has 15 amino acids. Germline CDR1 KGHDR, CDR2 SFDVKD. Trimming at V came to 1 base and at J to 2 bases, leaving 3 bases not matched to a gene. The CDR3 loop is CATSDFKQGAYEQYF. DNA of the CDR3: TGTGCCACCAGTGATTTTAAACAGGGGGCCTACGAGCAGTACTTC.

The J gene is TRBJ2-1, the V gene TRBV27; D might be TRBD2 (5 bases). Germline loops: CDR1 MNHEY, CDR2 SMNVEV (reference sequence). The CDR3 is 16 amino acids. Trimming pared 6 bases from V and 4 bases from J, leaving 19 bases between. CDR3 in amino acids: CASSLLQGLTYNEQFF. CDR3 in DNA: TGTGCCAGCAGCCTTCTCCAAGGACTTACTTACAATGAGCAGTTCTTC.

This chain joins TRBV28 and TRBJ1-2, with TRBD1 matching 7 bases. CDR3 length: 13 amino acids. CDR1 and CDR2 (germline): MDHEN, SYDVKM. Germline trimming cut 5 bases from V and 4 bases from J; bases unmatched to any gene: 4. CDR3: CASSLGTVYGYTF. CDR3 coding DNA: TGTGCCAGCAGTCTAGGGACAGTCTATGGCTACACCTTC.

This clone has a handful of counts. The chain is built from TRBV5-1 and TRBJ2-2; TRBD2 is a possible D gene (6 bases). This CDR3 has 15 amino acids. V was cut by 6 bases and J by 6 bases, with 18 bases left in between. The germline V gene encodes CDR1 SGHRS and CDR2 YFSETQ. DNA for the CDR3: TGCGCCAGCAACGTTGCCGGGGGAGGAGCCGGGGAGCTGTTTTTT. As protein: CASNVAGGGAGELFF. Full variable domain (remainder filled in from reference TRBV5-1 and TRBJ2-2): KAGVTQTPRYLIKTRGQQVTLSCSPISGHRSVSWYQQTPGQGLQFLFEYFSETQRNKGNFPGRFSGRQFSNSRSEMNVSTLELGDSALYLCASNVAGGGAGELFFGEGSRLTVL.

V is TRBV7-2 and J is TRBJ1-6; D is perhaps TRBD1 (6 bases). Germline V lookup: CDR1 SGHTA, CDR2 FQGNSA. The V and J ends lost 0 bases and 5 bases respectively, with 14 bases between them. This CDR3 has 17 residues. The CDR3 region has the DNA TGTGCCAGCAGCTTAGCAAGCCAGGGGTGGGATAATTCACCCCTCCACTTT. It yields the protein CASSLASQGWDNSPLHF.

This chain connects TRBV24-1 to TRBJ2-7; 13 nucleotides line up with TRBD2. This CDR3 comprises 22 residues. The V segment lost 10 bases and the J segment 5 bases; nucleotides outside the gene matches: 31. Germline-derived CDR1 and CDR2 are KGHDR and SFDVKD. The CDR3 loop is CATNPVKPAPTGLAGERDEQYF. CDR3 coding DNA: TGTGCCACGAACCCCGTTAAACCCGCACCCACCGGACTAGCGGGAGAGAGGGACGAGCAGTACTTC.

This chain connects TRBV18 to TRBJ2-5, with D uncertain. In germline, CDR1 is KGHSH, CDR2 LQKENI. V shed 6 bases and J shed 4 bases, with 9 bases lying between them. The CDR3 sequence is 12 residues long. The chain's CDR3 is CASSELGETQYF. DNA for the CDR3: TGTGCCAGCTCGGAGCTGGGAGAGACCCAGTACTTC.

V usage is TRBV28 and J usage is TRBJ2-1, with D possibly TRBD2 on 6 matching bases. V was shortened by 4 bases and J by 2 bases, with 15 bases between the two germline ends. The CDR3 loop spans 16 amino acids. Germline lookup yields CDR1 MDHEN and CDR2 SYDVKM. This CDR3 reads CASSWATGVAYNEQFF. Written as DNA, the CDR3 is TGTGCCAGCAGTTGGGCCACGGGAGTAGCCTACAATGAGCAGTTCTTC.